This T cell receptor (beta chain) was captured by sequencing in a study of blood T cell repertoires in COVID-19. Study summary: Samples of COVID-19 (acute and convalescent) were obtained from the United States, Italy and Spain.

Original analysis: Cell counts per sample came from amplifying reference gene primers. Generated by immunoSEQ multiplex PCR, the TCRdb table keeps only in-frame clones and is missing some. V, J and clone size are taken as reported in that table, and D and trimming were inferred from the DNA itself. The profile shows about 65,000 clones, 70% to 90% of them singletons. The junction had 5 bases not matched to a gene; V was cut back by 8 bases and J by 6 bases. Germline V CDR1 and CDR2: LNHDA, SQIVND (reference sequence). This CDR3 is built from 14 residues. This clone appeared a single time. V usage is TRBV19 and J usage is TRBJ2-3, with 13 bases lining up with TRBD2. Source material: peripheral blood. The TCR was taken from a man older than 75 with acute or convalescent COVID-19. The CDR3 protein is CASQGLAGEDTQYF. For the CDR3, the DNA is TGTGCCAGTCAAGGACTAGCGGGGGAGGATACGCAGTATTTT.